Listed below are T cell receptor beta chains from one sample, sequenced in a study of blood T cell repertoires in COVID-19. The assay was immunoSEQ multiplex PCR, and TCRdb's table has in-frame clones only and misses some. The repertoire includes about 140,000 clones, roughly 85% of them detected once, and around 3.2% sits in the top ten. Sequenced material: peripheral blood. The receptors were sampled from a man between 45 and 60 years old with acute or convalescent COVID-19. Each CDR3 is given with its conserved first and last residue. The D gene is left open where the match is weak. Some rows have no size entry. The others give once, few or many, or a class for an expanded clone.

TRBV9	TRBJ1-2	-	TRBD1	TGTGCCAGCAGCTCACTCTTGGACAGGGTGTCCTATGGCTACACCTTC	CASSSLLDRVSYGYTF
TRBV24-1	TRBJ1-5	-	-	TGTGCCACCAGTCAGGGGATTTCAAGCAATCAGCCCCAGCATTTT	CATSQGISSNQPQHF
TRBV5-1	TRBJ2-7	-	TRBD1	TGCGCCAGCAGCCTAAACCGGGACAGAAACTCCTACGAGCAGTACTTC	CASSLNRDRNSYEQYF
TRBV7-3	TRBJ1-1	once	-	TGTGCCAGCAGCTTAAATGTGGGCCCGAGCACTGAAGCTTTCTTT	CASSLNVGPSTEAFF
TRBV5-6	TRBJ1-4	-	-	TGTGCCAGCAGCTTGGATTCCAGACGGGCTAATGAAAAACTGTTTTTT	CASSLDSRRANEKLFF
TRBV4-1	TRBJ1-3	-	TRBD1	TGCGCCAGCAGCCAACCCATCCGGGACAGTGGAAACACCATATATTTT	CASSQPIRDSGNTIYF
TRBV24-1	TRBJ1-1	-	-	TGTGCCACCAGTGATTCCCGGAACGGGGACACTGAAGCTTTCTTT	CATSDSRNGDTEAFF
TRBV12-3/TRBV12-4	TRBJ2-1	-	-	TGTGCCAGCAGTTTAAAGTCGCGGGGACCAGGGTTCTTC	CASSLKSRGPGFF
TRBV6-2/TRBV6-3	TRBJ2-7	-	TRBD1	TGTGCCAGCAGTTACCCCCATGTCACAGGGGGCCGGGACTACGAGCAGTACTTC	CASSYPHVTGGRDYEQYF
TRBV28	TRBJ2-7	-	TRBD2	TGTGCCAGCAGTTTCACGGGACTAGCGGGTGTGTACTTC	CASSFTGLAGVYF
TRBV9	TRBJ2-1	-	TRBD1	TGTGCCAGCAGCCCATCGACAGGGCGTAATGAGCAGTTCTTC	CASSPSTGRNEQFF
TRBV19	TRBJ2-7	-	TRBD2	TGTGCCAGTAAATATAAGACTAGCGCAAACTACGAGCAGTACTTC	CASKYKTSANYEQYF
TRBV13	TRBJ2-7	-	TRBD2	TGTGCCAGCAGCTTCACTAGCGGGAGGGGAACGAACGAGCAGTACTTC	CASSFTSGRGTNEQYF
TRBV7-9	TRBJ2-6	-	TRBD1	TGTGCCAGCAGCGCGGACAGGGCTGGGGCCAACGTCCTGACTTTC	CASSADRAGANVLTF
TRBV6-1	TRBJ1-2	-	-	TGTGCCAGCAGTGAAGGAGGAGGGAACTATGGCTACACCTTC	CASSEGGGNYGYTF
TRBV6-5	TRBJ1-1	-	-	TGTGCCTCGCAAGGGGGGGGGAACACTGAAGCTTTCTTT	CASQGGGNTEAFF
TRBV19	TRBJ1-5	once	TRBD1	TGTGCCAGTAGTGCCACAGGGGGCGGGCAGCCCCAGCATTTT	CASSATGGGQPQHF
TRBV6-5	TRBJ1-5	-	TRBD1	TGTGCCAGCAGCCAACAGGGGGCGTATCAGCCCCAGCATTTT	CASSQQGAYQPQHF
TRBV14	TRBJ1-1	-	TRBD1	TGTGCCAGCAGCCAAAGACAGGGTCGCACTGAAGCTTTCTTT	CASSQRQGRTEAFF
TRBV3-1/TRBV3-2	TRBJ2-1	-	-	TGTGCCAGCAGCCTCCAGGGTCGGAGTAACAATGAGCAGTTCTTC	CASSLQGRSNNEQFF
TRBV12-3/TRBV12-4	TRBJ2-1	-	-	TGTGCCAGCAGTGGGACTGCCCCAGAGCAGTTCTTC	CASSGTAPEQFF
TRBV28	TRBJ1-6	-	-	TGTGCCAGCAGGGCAGGGAATTCACCCCTCCACTTT	CASRAGNSPLHF
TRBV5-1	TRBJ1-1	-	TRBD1	TGCGCCAGCAGCGTACAGGGGGCCCTGAACACTGAAGCTTTCTTT	CASSVQGALNTEAFF
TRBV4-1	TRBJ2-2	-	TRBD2	TGCGCCAGCAGCCCCCAATGGGAGGGGACCGGGGAGCTGTTTTTT	CASSPQWEGTGELFF
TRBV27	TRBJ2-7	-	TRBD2	TGTGCCAGCAGTTCAGATCTAGCGGGGGGTCTTTACGAGCAGTACTTC	CASSSDLAGGLYEQYF
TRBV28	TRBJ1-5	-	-	TGTGCCAGCAGGCGCCCATATAGCAATCAGCCCCAGCATTTT	CASRRPYSNQPQHF
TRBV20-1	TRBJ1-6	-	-	TGCAGTGCTAGAGTGCGGCCCCTCCACTTT	CSARVRPLHF
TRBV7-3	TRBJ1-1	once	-	TGTGCCAGCAGCTTAGGAGGGAGCGGGAACACTGAAGCTTTCTTT	CASSLGGSGNTEAFF
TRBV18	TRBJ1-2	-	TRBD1	TGTGCCAGCTCACAGGGACAGGGGTCTCTCAACTATGGCTACACCTTC	CASSQGQGSLNYGYTF
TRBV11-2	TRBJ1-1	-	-	TGTGCCAGCAGCTTAGGTGTCCCGGGAGCTTTCTTT	CASSLGVPGAFF
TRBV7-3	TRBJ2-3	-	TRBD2	TGTGCCAGCAGCCGGGGACTAGCGGGGCCTGGAGATACGCAGTATTTT	CASSRGLAGPGDTQYF
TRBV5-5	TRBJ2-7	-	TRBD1	TGTGCCAGCCTGGGACAGGGCCCATCCTCTTACGAGCAGTACTTC	CASLGQGPSSYEQYF
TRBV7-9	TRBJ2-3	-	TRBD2	TGTGCCAGCAGCTTAATCGAGGGACGGGGGGCAGATACGCAGTATTTT	CASSLIEGRGADTQYF
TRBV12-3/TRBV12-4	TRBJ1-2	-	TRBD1	TGTGCCAGCAGGGGACAGAACTATGGCTACACCTTC	CASRGQNYGYTF
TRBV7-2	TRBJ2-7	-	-	TGTGCCAGCAGTCCCACCGTGGCAGACTACTACGAGCAGTACTTC	CASSPTVADYYEQYF
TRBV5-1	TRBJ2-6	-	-	TGCGCCAGCGATTACGGGACTTCTGGGGCCAACGTCCTGACTTTC	CASDYGTSGANVLTF
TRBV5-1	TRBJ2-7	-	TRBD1	TGCGCCAGCAGCCCGATTACGGGACAGGGGACCTACGAGCAGTACTTC	CASSPITGQGTYEQYF
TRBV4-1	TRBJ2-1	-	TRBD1	TGCGCCAGCAGCCAACGGGACAGGGGAACGAACAATGAGCAGTTCTTC	CASSQRDRGTNNEQFF
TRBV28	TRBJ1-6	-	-	TGTGCCAGCAGCTCTATAGGGGGGGGGCTCTCCTATAATTCACCCCTCCACTTT	CASSSIGGGLSYNSPLHF
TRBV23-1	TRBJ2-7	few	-	TGCGCCGGCTTGACCGGAGGAGACTACGAGCAGTACTTC	CAGLTGGDYEQYF
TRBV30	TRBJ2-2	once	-	TGTGCCTGGACCCTTGTAACGAACACCGGGGAGCTGTTTTTT	CAWTLVTNTGELFF
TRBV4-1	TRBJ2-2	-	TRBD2	TGCGCCCGCAGCGCGGGACTAGCGGGAGGCCGGGGGAGGGGGGAGCTGTTTTTT	CARSAGLAGGRGRGELFF
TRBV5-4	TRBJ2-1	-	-	TGTGCCAGCAGCTTGACAGGGAATGAGCAGTTCTTC	CASSLTGNEQFF
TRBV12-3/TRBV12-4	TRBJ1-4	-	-	TGTGCCAGCAGTTTCGCAGGTGAAAAACTGTTTTTT	CASSFAGEKLFF
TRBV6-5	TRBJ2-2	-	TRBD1	TGTGCCAGCAGTCAGACAGGGAGTGACACCGGGGAGCTGTTTTTT	CASSQTGSDTGELFF
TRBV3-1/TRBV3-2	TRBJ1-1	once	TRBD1	TGTGCCAGCAGCCAAGATTCCGGGACAGGACCTCGAGCTTTCTTT	CASSQDSGTGPRAFF
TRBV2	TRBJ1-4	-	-	TGTGCCAGCAGTGAAAGGAGCACGGCAACTAATGAAAAACTGTTTTTT	CASSERSTATNEKLFF
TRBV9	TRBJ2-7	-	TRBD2	TGTGCCAGCAGCGTAGGATGGACTAGCGGGAGGATCTACGAGCAGTACTTC	CASSVGWTSGRIYEQYF
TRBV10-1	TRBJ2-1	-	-	TGCGCCAGCAGTGACGGGAGCCACCATGAGCAGTTCTTC	CASSDGSHHEQFF
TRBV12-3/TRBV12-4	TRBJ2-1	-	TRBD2	TGTGCCAGCAGCTTGACTAGCAGCAATGAGCAGTTCTTC	CASSLTSSNEQFF
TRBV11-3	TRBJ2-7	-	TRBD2	TGTGCCAGCAGCTCGACTAGCGGGAGGGCCGTTAAGCAGTACTTC	CASSSTSGRAVKQYF
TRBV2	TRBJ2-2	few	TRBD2	TGTGCCAGCAGCGAGGGACTAGCGGGGCCCACCGGGGAGCTGTTTTTT	CASSEGLAGPTGELFF
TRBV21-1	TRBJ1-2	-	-	TGTGCCAGCAGCGGGGGGGCTGGGGACTATGGCTACACCTTC	CASSGGAGDYGYTF